These T cell receptor beta chains were read from a single sample in a study of shared clonotypes between healthy human individuals. Profiled with immunoSEQ multiplex PCR; TCRdb holds only in-frame clones, not every one. The data hold approximately 2.3 million clones, with 93% observed a single time. The sample taken for sequencing was naive CD4+ T cells from PBMCs. These receptor sequences come from a man younger than 35 in good health. Some clones in this sample may be carry-over from other donors' samples. The conserved cysteine and the conserved F or W are not part of the CDR3 here. A D gene is named only where the DNA matches it firmly. A clone size is listed for some rows: how often the clone was seen (once, few, many), or a class if it is expanded.

clone_size: -; d_call: -; v_call: TRBV5-4; j_call: TRBJ2-5; cdr3_aa: ASSAGTRETQY
clone_size: -; d_call: TRBD2; v_call: TRBV7-2; j_call: TRBJ2-1; cdr3_aa: ASSSTSGKGVNEQF
clone_size: -; d_call: TRBD1; v_call: TRBV28; j_call: TRBJ2-3; cdr3_aa: ASRRGRDRGTDTQY
clone_size: -; d_call: TRBD1; v_call: TRBV7-3; j_call: TRBJ2-2; cdr3_aa: ASSFVFFDRENTGELF
clone_size: -; d_call: -; v_call: TRBV5-1; j_call: TRBJ2-5; cdr3_aa: ASSPTGAEETQY
clone_size: -; d_call: -; v_call: TRBV6-1; j_call: TRBJ2-7; cdr3_aa: ASSEKGVYEQY
clone_size: -; d_call: -; v_call: TRBV5-3; j_call: TRBJ1-5; cdr3_aa: ARSLPTDQPQH
clone_size: -; d_call: -; v_call: TRBV9; j_call: TRBJ2-3; cdr3_aa: ASSAPGTSTDTQY
clone_size: -; d_call: -; v_call: TRBV30; j_call: TRBJ1-5; cdr3_aa: AWTSLSGQPQH
clone_size: -; d_call: -; v_call: TRBV6-5; j_call: TRBJ2-6; cdr3_aa: ASSLLGSGANVLT
clone_size: -; d_call: TRBD1; v_call: TRBV7-9; j_call: TRBJ1-1; cdr3_aa: ASSNPGGTAEAF
clone_size: -; d_call: TRBD1; v_call: TRBV10-3; j_call: TRBJ1-5; cdr3_aa: AISERAGGQPQH
clone_size: -; d_call: TRBD1; v_call: TRBV5-4; j_call: TRBJ1-2; cdr3_aa: ASSSPGQGLGYGYT
clone_size: -; d_call: TRBD1; v_call: TRBV2; j_call: TRBJ2-1; cdr3_aa: ASGGQRYNEQF
clone_size: -; d_call: -; v_call: TRBV4-3; j_call: TRBJ1-4; cdr3_aa: ASSHRSGGAGIGEKLF
clone_size: -; d_call: -; v_call: TRBV19; j_call: TRBJ1-3; cdr3_aa: ASSRGAGPHSGNTIY
clone_size: once; d_call: -; v_call: TRBV7-8; j_call: TRBJ2-7; cdr3_aa: ASSLRAQAYRAAYEQY
clone_size: -; d_call: TRBD1; v_call: TRBV5-1; j_call: TRBJ2-2; cdr3_aa: ASIPTGSEAGELF
clone_size: once; d_call: -; v_call: TRBV5-1; j_call: TRBJ2-7; cdr3_aa: ASSLYQGNTYEQY
clone_size: -; d_call: TRBD2; v_call: TRBV27; j_call: TRBJ2-7; cdr3_aa: ASSFVLAGVRAYEQY
clone_size: -; d_call: TRBD1; v_call: TRBV19; j_call: TRBJ1-4; cdr3_aa: ASSTTGANNEKLF
clone_size: once; d_call: -; v_call: TRBV7-3; j_call: TRBJ2-1; cdr3_aa: ASSTDTYNEQF
clone_size: -; d_call: -; v_call: TRBV2; j_call: TRBJ1-5; cdr3_aa: ASRSLGQISEPQH
clone_size: -; d_call: TRBD1; v_call: TRBV6-6; j_call: TRBJ1-5; cdr3_aa: ASSYFDREGHQPQH
clone_size: -; d_call: TRBD2; v_call: TRBV9; j_call: TRBJ2-7; cdr3_aa: ASSVASGPSYEQY
clone_size: once; d_call: -; v_call: TRBV7-2; j_call: TRBJ1-1; cdr3_aa: ASSFTGLNTEAF
clone_size: -; d_call: -; v_call: TRBV7-8; j_call: TRBJ1-2; cdr3_aa: ASSLTGRLPAT
clone_size: -; d_call: -; v_call: TRBV20-1; j_call: TRBJ2-1; cdr3_aa: SARPGNEQF
clone_size: -; d_call: TRBD1; v_call: TRBV2; j_call: TRBJ2-7; cdr3_aa: ASSARTGVGYEQY
clone_size: -; d_call: -; v_call: TRBV5-1; j_call: TRBJ1-4; cdr3_aa: ASSLEGRGNEKLF
clone_size: -; d_call: TRBD1; v_call: TRBV11-2; j_call: TRBJ2-1; cdr3_aa: ASNGQAYNEQF
clone_size: -; d_call: -; v_call: TRBV5-1; j_call: TRBJ1-2; cdr3_aa: ASSLSGEYGYT